Listed below are T cell receptor beta chains from one sample, sequenced in a study of T cell repertoires in cytomegalovirus infection. TCRdb used MiXCR to reprocess the reads, holding one entry per CDR3 protein. The repertoire has 450,000 to 650,000 distinct CDR3 sequences, 26% of them found once; the top ten carry 13%. Sequencing input: PBMCs. The source of these receptors is a human donor in good health (CMV status not recorded). Some clones in this sample may be carry-over from other donors' samples. The CDR3 runs from the conserved cysteine through the conserved F or W. The order of the fields is V gene, clone size, D gene, J gene, CDR3 DNA, CDR3 protein. D genes are given only for firm matches. The size of a clone is reported for some rows only, either as once, few or many, or as a class for expanded clones.

TRBV20-1	few	TRBD2	TRBJ2-1	TGCAGTGCTAGAGGAGCGGCTAGCGGGCACTCCTACAATGAGCAGTTCTTC	CSARGAASGHSYNEQFF
TRBV9	NA	TRBD1	TRBJ2-2	TGTGCCAGCAGCACAAAGGACAGGGTGGTTAACACCGGGGAGCTGTTTTTT	CASSTKDRVVNTGELFF
TRBV28	NA	NA	TRBJ1-5	TGTGCCAGCAGTTCATCGCCCGGGACATTTAGCAATCAGCCCCAGCATTTT	CASSSSPGTFSNQPQHF
TRBV20-1	NA	NA	TRBJ2-5	TGCAGTGCTAGACCTGTTCGGGGGCTAGAGACCCAGTACTTC	CSARPVRGLETQYF
TRBV19	few	NA	TRBJ2-1	TGTGCCAGTAGTATAGACACGGGAACCTACAATGAGCAGTTCTTC	CASSIDTGTYNEQFF
TRBV7-9	many	NA	TRBJ2-7	TGTGCCAGCAGCAGTGGGGCCTACGAGCAGTACTTC	CASSSGAYEQYF
TRBV7-2	many	NA	TRBJ1-5	TGTGCCAGCAGCTCCAGGCATAGCAATCAGCCCCAGCATTTT	CASSSRHSNQPQHF
TRBV7-2	many	NA	TRBJ1-4	TGTGCCAGCAGCCCCCGATCAACTAATGAAAAACTGTTTTTT	CASSPRSTNEKLFF
TRBV7-6	NA	TRBD2	TRBJ2-1	TGTGCCAGCAGCTTAGCGACTAGCGGGGCTGAGCAGTTCTTC	CASSLATSGAEQFF
TRBV7-2	many	TRBD2	TRBJ2-1	TGTGCCAGCAGCCAGATTGGGGCGGGAGGGCCGGACAATGAGCAGTTCTTC	CASSQIGAGGPDNEQFF
TRBV10-2	many	NA	TRBJ2-3	TGCGCCAGCAAAGGCACAGGCACAGATACGCAGTATTTT	CASKGTGTDTQYF
TRBV6-5	NA	NA	TRBJ2-3	TGTGCCAGCAGCCCCACTATAGCCCTTAGCGGAGGGTGGACAGATACGCAGTATTTT	CASSPTIALSGGWTDTQYF
TRBV6-1	NA	TRBD2	TRBJ2-5	TGTGCCAGCAGCATACTAGCGGACCAAGAGACCCAGTACTTC	CASSILADQETQYF
TRBV27	NA	NA	TRBJ1-6	TGTGCCAGCAGTTTAAAAAGGGTCGGCTCCTATAATTCACCCCTCCACTTT	CASSLKRVGSYNSPLHF
TRBV7-8	NA	NA	TRBJ2-6	TGTGCCAGCAGCCCAGGCAAGGGAAGAGTTTGGGGCCTGACTTTC	CASSPGKGRVWGLTF
TRBV4-3	NA	NA	TRBJ2-1	TGCGCCAGCAGCCAATCAGGAAGCAGGGATGAGCAGTTCTTC	CASSQSGSRDEQFF
TRBV7-2	many	TRBD1	TRBJ1-5	TGTGCCAGCAGCCCCCGGGACAGGGCTTTTGGGGTGCCCCAGCATTTT	CASSPRDRAFGVPQHF
TRBV20-1	few	NA	TRBJ1-4	TGCAGTGCTAGTGCTGACGAGACAACTAATGAAAAACTGTTTTTT	CSASADETTNEKLFF
TRBV19	NA	NA	TRBJ1-1	TGTGCCACCTTGCGATCCGGCATAGGAAACACTGAAGCTTTCTTT	CATLRSGIGNTEAFF
TRBV6-5	NA	TRBD2	TRBJ2-7	TGTGCCAGCAGTTACTCGCAGCTAGCGGGAAATATCTACGAGCAGTACTTC	CASSYSQLAGNIYEQYF
TRBV10-3	many	NA	TRBJ2-3	TGTGCCATCAGTGAATCCCGATTGCTACTCACAGATACGCAGTATTTT	CAISESRLLLTDTQYF
TRBV12-3/TRBV12-4	NA	NA	TRBJ2-1	TGTGCCAGCAGACGCCGGGACTCCGCCTACAATGAGCAGTTCTTC	CASRRRDSAYNEQFF
TRBV11-3	NA	TRBD2	TRBJ2-1	TGTGCCAGCCTCCCGGGACTAGCGGGAGGCTCCTACAATGAGCAGTTCTTC	CASLPGLAGGSYNEQFF
TRBV2	NA	NA	TRBJ2-3	TGTGCCACTACCCGGGACTTCATCACAGATACGCAGTATTTT	CATTRDFITDTQYF
TRBV14	NA	NA	TRBJ2-1	TGTGCCAGCAGCCAAGAACAGCTCTACAATGAGCAGTTCTTC	CASSQEQLYNEQFF
TRBV4-1	NA	NA	TRBJ2-3	TGCGCCAGCAGCCAACGGGTAGACGATACGCAGTATTTT	CASSQRVDDTQYF
TRBV4-2	NA	TRBD2	TRBJ2-1	TGTGCCAGCAGCCAAGTAACTAGCGGGAGGCAAAATGAGCAGTTCTTC	CASSQVTSGRQNEQFF
TRBV4-3	NA	TRBD2	TRBJ2-7	TGCGCCAGCAGCCAAGAAGTAGCGGGAGCGCGGGAGCAGTACTTC	CASSQEVAGAREQYF
TRBV7-2	many	NA	TRBJ2-4	TGTGCCAGCAGCTCCCCTATGGCAATCAAAAACATTCAGTACTTC	CASSSPMAIKNIQYF
TRBV12-3/TRBV12-4	NA	NA	TRBJ2-7	TGTGCCAGCAGCCTCAGAAGAGTAAAGGCCTACGAGCAGTACTTC	CASSLRRVKAYEQYF
TRBV5-4	NA	NA	TRBJ2-7	TGTGCCAGCAGCCGCGGGGCTACTGGCTCCTACGAGCAGTACTTC	CASSRGATGSYEQYF
TRBV7-8	few	NA	TRBJ2-2	TGTGCCAGCAGCACCACCCGGGACACCGGGGAGCTGTTTTTT	CASSTTRDTGELFF
TRBV5-1	NA	NA	TRBJ2-1	TGCGCCAGCAGCTTGGTCGTAGCGGCGCCCTACAATGAGCAGTTCTTC	CASSLVVAAPYNEQFF
TRBV7-2	many	TRBD1	TRBJ2-2	TGTGCCAGCAGCCCAGGGGGCTGGAGCGGGGAGCTGTTTTTT	CASSPGGWSGELFF
TRBV19	NA	NA	TRBJ1-2	TGTGCCAGTAGTATAGATGGCAGCGTGGCTAACTATGGCTACACCTTC	CASSIDGSVANYGYTF
TRBV20-1	NA	NA	TRBJ2-2	TGCAGTGCTAGAGATCCCAACCGGGACGGGGAGCTGTTTTTT	CSARDPNRDGELFF
TRBV12-3/TRBV12-4	NA	TRBD1	TRBJ1-3	TGTGCCAGCAGTTTAGCATCCAGGGGGAACACCATATATTTT	CASSLASRGNTIYF
TRBV7-9	few	NA	TRBJ2-3	TGTGCCAGCAGCCAAAAACAGACGCTGGTCGGTACAGATACGCAGTATTTT	CASSQKQTLVGTDTQYF
TRBV19	NA	NA	TRBJ1-1	TGTGCCAGTATAATCGGGGGGCGCGGAAAGAACACTGAAGCTTTCTTT	CASIIGGRGKNTEAFF
TRBV4-1	NA	NA	TRBJ1-2	TGCGCCAGCAGCCACCCGGCCCCGGCTGGAAGACTTGGCTACACCTTC	CASSHPAPAGRLGYTF
TRBV28	few	NA	TRBJ2-7	TGTGCCAGCAGTTCCGTAAACGGCCCCTACGAGCAGTACTTC	CASSSVNGPYEQYF
TRBV7-3	many	TRBD2	TRBJ2-1	TGTGCCAGCAGCCCTAGCGGGAGTATCAGAACCAATGAGCAGTTCTTC	CASSPSGSIRTNEQFF
TRBV18	NA	TRBD1	TRBJ1-3	TGTGCCAGCTCACCACCGGGACAGACTGGAAACACCATATATTTT	CASSPPGQTGNTIYF
TRBV5-1	NA	NA	TRBJ1-3	TGCGCCAGCAGCTTAAGGTCCGGAAACACCATATATTTT	CASSLRSGNTIYF
TRBV18	NA	NA	TRBJ2-5	TGTGCCAGCTCAGGCCGACACAGAGAGGAAGAGACCCAGTACTTC	CASSGRHREEETQYF
TRBV28	NA	NA	TRBJ1-2	TGTGCCAGCAATGGACTGCCCAGCGGCTACACCTTC	CASNGLPSGYTF
TRBV7-2	NA	NA	TRBJ2-1	TGTGCCAGCAGCTTGGGACCAACTATCATGGATGAGCAGTTCTTC	CASSLGPTIMDEQFF
TRBV6-5	NA	NA	TRBJ2-3	TGTGCCAGCAGTTACTCGCTCCGAAAGGAAGATACGCAGTATTTT	CASSYSLRKEDTQYF
TRBV7-2	many	NA	TRBJ2-2	TGTGCCAGCAGCTTTAGGGGTAACACCGGGGAGCTGTTTTTT	CASSFRGNTGELFF
TRBV7-2	NA	NA	TRBJ1-5	TGTGCCAGCAGCTTAATAGCTGGGGATCAGCCCCAGCATTTT	CASSLIAGDQPQHF
TRBV6-2/TRBV6-3	few	NA	TRBJ2-3	TGTGCCAGCAGTTACTCGCAGTCAGGGTCAGATACGCAGTATTTT	CASSYSQSGSDTQYF
TRBV7-3	many	TRBD1	TRBJ2-2	TGTGCCAGCAGCCGCAGACAGGGGGCGAACACCGGGGAGCTGTTTTTT	CASSRRQGANTGELFF
TRBV19	NA	NA	TRBJ2-1	TGTGCCACCAGAACTAGGGCAAGCAATGAGCAGTTCTTC	CATRTRASNEQFF
TRBV19	few	NA	TRBJ2-1	TGTGCCAGAGGGGCGGGGTCCTACAATGAGCAGTTCTTC	CARGAGSYNEQFF
TRBV2	once	NA	TRBJ1-1	TGTGCCAGCAGTTCTCGCCTTGAAGCTTTCTTT	CASSSRLEAFF
TRBV7-8	many	NA	TRBJ2-3	TGTGCCAGCAGCTTAGTTATACTCACAGATACGCAGTATTTT	CASSLVILTDTQYF
TRBV28	NA	NA	TRBJ1-1	TGTGCCAGCAGTTTAGGGGAGGGGTGGACTGAAGCTTTCTTT	CASSLGEGWTEAFF
TRBV10-3	few	TRBD1	TRBJ2-5	TGTGCCATCAGAAGACAGGGAGAAGAGACCCAGTACTTC	CAIRRQGEETQYF
TRBV11-2	few	NA	TRBJ2-5	TGTGCCAGCAGCCACCGAGAGACCCAGTACTTC	CASSHRETQYF
TRBV5-4	few	NA	TRBJ2-1	TGTGCCAGCGGAAACACTGAGACAGGTCTGACTGAGCAGTTCTTC	CASGNTETGLTEQFF